The clone carrying this T cell receptor beta chain was observed a single time. Antigen unknown. The sample belongs to a study of shared clonotypes between healthy human individuals. General observations from the study: The generation probabilities recorded for non-shared clonotypes fell below those of clonotypes shared by all four donors.

CDR3 length: 14 amino acids. The germline V and J ends were trimmed by 3 bases and 4 bases, with 12 bases remaining between them. Germline assignment: CDR1 MRHNA and CDR2 SNTAGT. How the authors handled the data: From ImmunoSEQ came sequences covering only the junction and carrying no quality scores, so filtering differed. TCRdb's table, derived via immunoSEQ multiplex PCR, lists solely in-frame clones and lacks some. That table is the source of V, J and clone size, and D and trimming were worked out from the DNA. The table has 1.4 million to 1.5 million clones, roughly 96% seen once. The source is a man younger than 45 in good health. The V call is TRBV6-4, the J call TRBJ1-2; possibly TRBD1 for D (6 bases). Sample: naive CD4+ T cells sorted from blood. Subset of the sample: CD45RA+ positively selected. The CDR3 nucleotides are TGTGCCAGCAGTGAATGGGGGCTTGGCTATGGCTACACCTTC. Translated: CASSEWGLGYGYTF.